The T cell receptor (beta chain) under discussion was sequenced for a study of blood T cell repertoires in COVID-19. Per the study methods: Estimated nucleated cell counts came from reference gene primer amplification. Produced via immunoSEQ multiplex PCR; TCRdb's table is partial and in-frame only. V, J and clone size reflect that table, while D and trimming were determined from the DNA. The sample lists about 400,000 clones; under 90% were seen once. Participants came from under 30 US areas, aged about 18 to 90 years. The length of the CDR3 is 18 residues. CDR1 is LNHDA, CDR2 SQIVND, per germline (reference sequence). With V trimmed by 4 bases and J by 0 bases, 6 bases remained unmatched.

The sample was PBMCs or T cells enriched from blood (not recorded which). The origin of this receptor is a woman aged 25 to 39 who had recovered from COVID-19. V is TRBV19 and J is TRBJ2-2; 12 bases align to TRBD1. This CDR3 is CASSRGTGGSANTGELFF. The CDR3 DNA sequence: TGTGCCAGTAGTAGAGGGACAGGGGGCTCCGCGAACACCGGGGAGCTGTTTTTT.